A selection of T cell receptor beta chains follows, all from one sample in a study of response to subunit inactivated influenza vaccine. TCRdb recomputed calls from the RT-PCR reads with MiXCR, one row per CDR3 protein. Among hundreds of thousands of distinct CDR3 sequences listed, around 15% were seen once. The sequencing here drew on PBMCs from blood, taken around 15 days before vaccination. The receptors shown here come from a man aged 50 to 59 who received an inactivated influenza vaccine. CDR3s include the opening cysteine and the closing phenylalanine or tryptophan. A D gene is named only where the DNA matches it firmly. Clone sizes are given selectively: once, few, many, or a class where the clone is expanded.

V: TRBV15
size: many
J: TRBJ2-6
D: TRBD2
DNA: TGTGCCTCCAGTCTAGCGGCCTCTGGGGCCAACGTCCTGACTTTC
CDR3: CASSLAASGANVLTF

V: TRBV28
size: few
J: TRBJ2-7
D: NA
DNA: TGTGCCAGCAGTATTCGAGGGGGAACTTACGAGCAGTACTTC
CDR3: CASSIRGGTYEQYF

V: TRBV5-4
size: few
J: TRBJ1-4
D: NA
DNA: TGTGCCAGCAGCCGCATAGAGGCGCGAGGTCATGAAAAACTGTTTTTT
CDR3: CASSRIEARGHEKLFF

V: TRBV6-2/TRBV6-3
size: NA
J: TRBJ1-2
D: TRBD1
DNA: TGTGCCAGCAGCCGAGGACAGGGAGTCGGCTACACCTTC
CDR3: CASSRGQGVGYTF

V: TRBV20-1
size: NA
J: TRBJ2-7
D: NA
DNA: TGCAGTGCTAGAGGATTTGGTGTGGAGGGGTCGTCCTACGAGCAGTACTTC
CDR3: CSARGFGVEGSSYEQYF

V: TRBV7-9
size: few
J: TRBJ2-1
D: TRBD2
DNA: TGTGCCAGCAGCTTAGGAGCGGGGGCCGGGGAGCAGTTCTTC
CDR3: CASSLGAGAGEQFF

V: TRBV20-1
size: few
J: TRBJ2-7
D: TRBD2
DNA: TGCAGTGCCAACCCGGGGGGTAGCGGGGCTGACGAGCAGTACTTC
CDR3: CSANPGGSGADEQYF

V: TRBV28
size: many
J: TRBJ2-7
D: TRBD1
DNA: TGTGCCAGCACCGATATAACCGGGACAGGGGGATACGAGCAGTACTTC
CDR3: CASTDITGTGGYEQYF

V: TRBV5-1
size: many
J: TRBJ2-7
D: NA
DNA: TGCGCCAGCAGCTCGGACAGATACTACGAGCAGTACTTC
CDR3: CASSSDRYYEQYF

V: TRBV5-6
size: few
J: TRBJ1-1
D: NA
DNA: TGTGCCAGCAGTTCGATCTGGGGTTCTGAAGCTTTCTTT
CDR3: CASSSIWGSEAFF

V: TRBV3-1
size: NA
J: TRBJ2-7
D: TRBD1
DNA: TGTGCCAGCAGCCAAGAGGCTCCCCGGACAGGGTGCGGCGACGAGCAGTACTTC
CDR3: CASSQEAPRTGCGDEQYF

V: TRBV2
size: few
J: TRBJ2-5
D: TRBD2
DNA: TGTGCCAGCAGTGACCCCGGGACTAGAAAAGAGACCCAGTACTTC
CDR3: CASSDPGTRKETQYF

V: TRBV20-1
size: NA
J: TRBJ2-1
D: NA
DNA: TGCAGTGCCCATTCTATATACAATGAGCAGTTCTTC
CDR3: CSAHSIYNEQFF

V: TRBV28
size: few
J: TRBJ2-1
D: TRBD2
DNA: TGTGCCAGCAGTTTAGAGGTAGGCGGGAGGGCCGCCAATGAGCAGTTCTTC
CDR3: CASSLEVGGRAANEQFF

V: TRBV9
size: many
J: TRBJ1-1
D: NA
DNA: TGTGCCAGCAGCGTAGGGTGGACGAACACTGAAGCTTTCTTT
CDR3: CASSVGWTNTEAFF

V: TRBV10-3
size: few
J: TRBJ1-6
D: NA
DNA: TGTGCCATCAGTGTGGGGGGCGATTCACCCCTCCACTTT
CDR3: CAISVGGDSPLHF

V: TRBV5-1
size: NA
J: TRBJ2-1
D: TRBD1
DNA: TGCGCCAGCAGCTTGGAGGCAGGGGGTTTGGATGAGCAGTTCTTC
CDR3: CASSLEAGGLDEQFF

V: TRBV4-3
size: NA
J: TRBJ2-3
D: NA
DNA: TGCGCCAGCAGCCCTCGAAAGGGAGTACCAGATACGCAGTATTTT
CDR3: CASSPRKGVPDTQYF

V: TRBV30
size: NA
J: TRBJ2-3
D: NA
DNA: TGTGCCGGGGGGTTTAGTACGCAGTATTTT
CDR3: CAGGFSTQYF

V: TRBV4-3
size: few
J: TRBJ1-5
D: NA
DNA: TGCGCCAGCAGCCAAGTTTGGCCGGATAGCAATCAGCCCCAGCATTTT
CDR3: CASSQVWPDSNQPQHF

V: TRBV19
size: many
J: TRBJ2-2
D: TRBD1
DNA: TGTGCCAGTAGACCGGGACAGGGGGGCACCGGGGAGCTGTTTTTT
CDR3: CASRPGQGGTGELFF

V: TRBV4-3
size: few
J: TRBJ2-7
D: NA
DNA: TGCGCCAGCAGCCAAGGCACCCAGACCGATTACGAGCAGTACTTC
CDR3: CASSQGTQTDYEQYF

V: TRBV9
size: NA
J: TRBJ2-5
D: TRBD1
DNA: TGTGCCAGCAGCGTTAAGGGGGCCGGCCAAGAGACCCAGTACTTC
CDR3: CASSVKGAGQETQYF

V: TRBV24-1
size: NA
J: TRBJ2-7
D: TRBD1
DNA: TGTGCCACCAATAGGACAGGGGTATACGAGCAGTACTTC
CDR3: CATNRTGVYEQYF

V: TRBV4-3
size: NA
J: TRBJ2-3
D: TRBD2
DNA: TGCGCCAGCAGCCAAGATCTCGGGGCTAGCGGAACAGATACGCAGTATTTT
CDR3: CASSQDLGASGTDTQYF

V: TRBV9
size: many
J: TRBJ2-7
D: TRBD1
DNA: TGTGCCAGCAGCGCTCGACAGGGCCCCTACGAGCAGTACTTC
CDR3: CASSARQGPYEQYF

V: TRBV5-1
size: NA
J: TRBJ2-7
D: NA
DNA: TGCGCCAGCAGTCCTGCGCTGTCGGGAAACTACGAGCAGTACTTC
CDR3: CASSPALSGNYEQYF

V: TRBV7-2
size: NA
J: TRBJ2-7
D: NA
DNA: TGTGCCAGCAGCCCAACCATGGGCGGCGAGCAGTACTTC
CDR3: CASSPTMGGEQYF

V: TRBV6-1
size: NA
J: TRBJ2-1
D: NA
DNA: TGTGCCAGCAGTGAACTCAGCAGGAGCTCCTACAATGAGCAGTTCTTC
CDR3: CASSELSRSSYNEQFF

V: TRBV4-2
size: few
J: TRBJ1-3
D: NA
DNA: TGTGCCAGCAGCCAAGAATGGCAGTTCTCTGGAAACACCATATATTTT
CDR3: CASSQEWQFSGNTIYF

V: TRBV2
size: few
J: TRBJ2-7
D: NA
DNA: TGTGCCAGCAGTGAAGCGCTTAGCTCCTTCTACGAGCAGTACTTC
CDR3: CASSEALSSFYEQYF

V: TRBV30
size: few
J: TRBJ1-1
D: TRBD1
DNA: TGTGCCTGGAGCAGACAGGGCAACACTGAAGCTTTCTTT
CDR3: CAWSRQGNTEAFF

V: TRBV9
size: NA
J: TRBJ1-4
D: NA
DNA: TGTGCCAGCAGCGTAGGAGGGGAACACGAAAAACTGTTTTTT
CDR3: CASSVGGEHEKLFF

V: TRBV6-2/TRBV6-3
size: many
J: TRBJ2-1
D: NA
DNA: TGTGCCAGCTTTCCCGGCGGAACCTACAATGAGCAGTTCTTC
CDR3: CASFPGGTYNEQFF

V: TRBV4-1
size: NA
J: TRBJ2-6
D: NA
DNA: TGCGCCAGCAGCGGAGGGACGGCCCTCTCTGGGGCCAACGTCCTGACTTTC
CDR3: CASSGGTALSGANVLTF

V: TRBV27
size: many
J: TRBJ1-1
D: TRBD1
DNA: TGTGCCAGCAGTTTGACAGGGGGGAGTACTGAAGCTTTCTTT
CDR3: CASSLTGGSTEAFF

V: TRBV7-9
size: NA
J: TRBJ2-7
D: TRBD2
DNA: TGTGCCAGCAGCTCGCCTGGTAGACTAGCGAGGACCTACGAGCAGTACTTC
CDR3: CASSSPGRLARTYEQYF

V: TRBV2
size: NA
J: TRBJ1-1
D: NA
DNA: TGTGCCAGCAGTGTACAGTACACTGAAGCTTTCTTT
CDR3: CASSVQYTEAFF

V: TRBV6-2/TRBV6-3
size: NA
J: TRBJ2-7
D: NA
DNA: TGTGCCAGCATGAAATTTTACGAGCAGTACTTC
CDR3: CASMKFYEQYF

V: TRBV6-6
size: NA
J: TRBJ1-2
D: NA
DNA: TGTGCCAGCAGTCCGTCTGACAGCCCCCCGACTTTC
CDR3: CASSPSDSPPTF

V: TRBV20-1
size: NA
J: TRBJ2-2
D: TRBD2
DNA: TGCAGTGCTAGACCAACTAGCGGCCTGCGGACCGGGGAGCTGTTTTTT
CDR3: CSARPTSGLRTGELFF

V: TRBV19
size: NA
J: TRBJ1-5
D: NA
DNA: TGTGCCAGTAGTATCTCCGGTTCAGGGCCTTTTCCCCAGCATTTT
CDR3: CASSISGSGPFPQHF

V: TRBV12-3/TRBV12-4
size: many
J: TRBJ1-2
D: TRBD1
DNA: TGTGCCAGCAGTTCGACAGGGCAGGCTAACTATGGCTACACCTTC
CDR3: CASSSTGQANYGYTF

V: TRBV5-1
size: few
J: TRBJ2-3
D: TRBD2
DNA: TGCGCCAGCAGCTTTACTAGCGGGGGCAATACGCAGTATTTT
CDR3: CASSFTSGGNTQYF

V: TRBV29-1
size: few
J: TRBJ1-2
D: NA
DNA: TGCAGCGTTGACGGAAACTATGGCTACACCTTC
CDR3: CSVDGNYGYTF

V: TRBV15
size: few
J: TRBJ2-2
D: NA
DNA: TGTGCCACCAGCAGTATTCCTCCTAACAGGGACACCGGGGAGCTGTTTTTT
CDR3: CATSSIPPNRDTGELFF

V: TRBV29-1
size: NA
J: TRBJ2-2
D: NA
DNA: TGCAGCGTTTTTACCGCCGGGGAGCTGTTTTTT
CDR3: CSVFTAGELFF

V: TRBV5-1
size: few
J: TRBJ1-5
D: NA
DNA: TGCGCCAGCAGGTTTGCTAGCAATCAGCCCCAGCATTTT
CDR3: CASRFASNQPQHF

V: TRBV7-2
size: NA
J: TRBJ1-4
D: NA
DNA: TGTGCCAGCAGTCGGAAGACAGGAACTAATGAAAAACTGTTTTTT
CDR3: CASSRKTGTNEKLFF

V: TRBV24-1
size: few
J: TRBJ2-1
D: TRBD2
DNA: TGTGCCACCAGTGATCCCCTTGGACTAGCGGGAGCCTACAATGAGCAGTTCTTC
CDR3: CATSDPLGLAGAYNEQFF